This is a list of T cell receptor beta chains from one sample in a study of CD8 T cells in ankylosing spondylitis. TCRdb re-derived calls from the 5' RACE reads in MiXCR, one entry per CDR3 protein. Counted here are about 540,000 distinct CDR3 sequences, roughly 13% occurring once; the ten biggest clones make up nearly 7%. The sequenced sample consisted of blood, either unsorted or a sorted T cell fraction (not recorded which). Receptors originate from a male donor with ankylosing spondylitis. The CDR3 runs from the conserved cysteine through the conserved F or W. A D gene is named only where the DNA matches it firmly. Clone size is stated in some rows and not others, as once, few, many or a class when expanded.

>.|TRBV5-1|14|few|TRBJ2-7
CASSLEEGTPRQYF
TGCGCCAGCAGCTTGGAAGAGGGGACTCCTCGGCAGTACTTC
>.|TRBV24-1|18|.|TRBJ2-1
CATSDPSSGGSSYNEQFF
TGTGCCACCAGTGACCCCTCCTCCGGTGGGAGCTCCTACAATGAGCAGTTCTTC
>.|TRBV14|15|.|TRBJ1-3
CASSPSAYSGNTIYF
TGTGCCAGCAGCCCGTCGGCCTACTCTGGAAACACCATATATTTT
>.|TRBV6-5|15|few|TRBJ2-5
CASNYGNGSQETQYF
TGTGCCAGCAATTACGGGAACGGTTCCCAAGAGACCCAGTACTTC
>.|TRBV15|14|.|TRBJ2-7
CATSRGGSLYEQYF
TGTGCCACCAGCAGAGGCGGCTCCCTCTACGAGCAGTACTTC
>TRBD1|TRBV7-8|19|.|TRBJ2-6
CASSLGLGQGSSGANVLTF
TGTGCCAGCAGCTTAGGTTTAGGACAGGGTAGTTCTGGGGCCAACGTCCTGACTTTC
>.|TRBV24-1|14|few|TRBJ2-2
CATSSGLNTGELFF
TGTGCCACCTCGTCTGGTCTTAACACCGGGGAGCTGTTTTTT
>.|TRBV5-1|13|.|TRBJ2-1
CASRVFGVDEQFF
TGCGCCAGCAGGGTGTTCGGAGTGGATGAGCAGTTCTTC
>.|TRBV7-9|13|.|TRBJ2-3
CASSLAAGDTQYF
TGTGCCAGCAGCTTAGCAGCAGGAGATACGCAGTATTTT
>.|TRBV2|13|.|TRBJ1-6
CASSVDYNSPLHF
TGTGCCAGCAGTGTGGACTATAATTCACCCCTCCACTTT
>TRBD1|TRBV6-1|14|.|TRBJ1-1
CASRKQGANTEAFF
TGTGCCAGCAGAAAACAGGGGGCGAACACTGAAGCTTTCTTT
>.|TRBV3-1|16|.|TRBJ1-1
CASSPFPGATNTEAFF
TGTGCCAGCAGCCCTTTTCCGGGGGCGACGAACACTGAAGCTTTCTTT
>.|TRBV5-1|14|few|TRBJ1-1
CASSSGEMDTEAFF
TGCGCCAGCAGCTCAGGGGAGATGGACACTGAAGCTTTCTTT